Reported below is one T cell receptor beta chain. This sample was taken from a study of blood T cell repertoires in COVID-19. Study context: Sources were T cells, B-cell-depleted T cells, or PBMCs; the material itself was cDNA or gDNA.

CDR3 size: 14 residues. From germline, CDR1 is GTSNPN and CDR2 SVGIG (reference sequence). Trimming removed 4 bases from V and 3 bases from J; junction bases left unmatched: 5. The method was immunoSEQ multiplex PCR; TCRdb's version includes in-frame clones alone and lacks a portion of them. The sample lists 150,000 or so clones, about 85% occurring once. This TCR was sampled from a woman in her 70s with acute or convalescent COVID-19. V is TRBV30 and J is TRBJ2-2; 7 bases match TRBD1. The sample comprised peripheral blood. In nucleotides, the CDR3 is TGTGCCTGGAAGAAGGGGGCGGACACCGGGGAGCTGTTTTTT. The encoded protein is CAWKKGADTGELFF.